This TCR beta chain originates from a study of blood T cell repertoires in COVID-19. From germline, CDR1 is SGHNT and CDR2 YYREEE (reference sequence). The ends were cut back, 3 bases at V and 2 bases at J, with 6 bases in the middle. The CDR3 spans 13 residues. The count of this clone is one. Assay used: immunoSEQ multiplex PCR; TCRdb lists only in-frame clones, some missing. This table holds 15,000 to 20,000 clones, approximately 80% found once. The rearrangement uses TRBV5-4 and TRBJ2-1, with D unresolved. The receptor's source is a human donor in a cohort sampled during active COVID-19. Source material: peripheral blood. The CDR3: CASSYPAYNEQFF. The CDR3 region has the DNA TGTGCCAGCAGCTACCCGGCCTACAATGAGCAGTTCTTC.